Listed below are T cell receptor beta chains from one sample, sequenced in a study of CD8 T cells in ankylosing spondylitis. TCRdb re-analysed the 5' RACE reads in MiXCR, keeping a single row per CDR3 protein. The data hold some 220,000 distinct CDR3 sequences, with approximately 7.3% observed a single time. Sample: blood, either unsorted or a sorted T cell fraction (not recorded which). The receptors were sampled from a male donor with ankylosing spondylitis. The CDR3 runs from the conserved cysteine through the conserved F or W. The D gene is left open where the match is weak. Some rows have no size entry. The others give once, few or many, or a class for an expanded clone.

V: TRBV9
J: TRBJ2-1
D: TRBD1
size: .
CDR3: CASSVLGTGASNEQFF
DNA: TGTGCCAGCAGCGTATTGGGGACAGGGGCGTCCAATGAGCAGTTCTTC

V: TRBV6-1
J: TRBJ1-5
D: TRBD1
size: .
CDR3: CASSERGTGVRPQHF
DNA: TGTGCCAGCAGTGAGAGGGGGACAGGGGTTAGGCCCCAGCATTTT

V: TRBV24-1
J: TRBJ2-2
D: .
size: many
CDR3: CATSGRGTGELFF
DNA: TGTGCCACCTCAGGGAGAGGCACCGGGGAGCTGTTTTTT

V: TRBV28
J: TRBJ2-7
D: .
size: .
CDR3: CASSLLGMLYEQYF
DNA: TGTGCCAGCAGTTTATTAGGGATGCTCTACGAGCAGTACTTC

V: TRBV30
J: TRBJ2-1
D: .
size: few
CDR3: CAWSPGGSYNEQFF
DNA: TGTGCCTGGAGTCCCGGGGGCTCCTACAATGAGCAGTTCTTC

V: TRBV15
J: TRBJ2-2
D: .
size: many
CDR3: CATSRDRLVKGNGELFF
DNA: TGTGCCACCAGCAGAGATCGACTAGTAAAGGGCAACGGGGAGCTGTTTTTT

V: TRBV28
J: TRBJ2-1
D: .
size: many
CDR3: CASSSDGLSRFF
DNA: TGTGCCAGCAGTTCCGACGGTTTAAGCCGGTTCTTC

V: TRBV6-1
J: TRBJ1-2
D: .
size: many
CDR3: CASRSRDGKNYGYTF
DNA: TGTGCCAGCAGAAGCCGGGACGGAAAGAACTATGGCTACACCTTC

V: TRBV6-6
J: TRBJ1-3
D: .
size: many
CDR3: CASSQEAGGNTIYF
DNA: TGTGCCAGCAGCCAGGAGGCAGGTGGAAACACCATATATTTT

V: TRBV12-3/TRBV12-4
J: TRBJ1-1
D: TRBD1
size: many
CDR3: CASSPGQGRTEAFF
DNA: TGTGCCAGCAGCCCAGGACAGGGAAGGACTGAAGCTTTCTTT

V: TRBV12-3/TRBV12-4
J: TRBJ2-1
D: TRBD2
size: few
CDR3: CASSLDGTSGPYNEQFF
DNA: TGTGCCAGCAGTTTAGACGGGACTAGCGGCCCCTACAATGAGCAGTTCTTC

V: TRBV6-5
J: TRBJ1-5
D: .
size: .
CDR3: CTSSYGGLSNQPQHF
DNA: TGTACCAGCAGTTACGGGGGTTTAAGCAATCAGCCACAGCATTTT

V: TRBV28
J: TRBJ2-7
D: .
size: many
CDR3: CASTLTAELSYEQYF
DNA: TGTGCCAGCACCCTGACCGCCGAACTCTCCTACGAGCAGTACTTC

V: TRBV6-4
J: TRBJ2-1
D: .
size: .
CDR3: CASSQHRGLNEQFF
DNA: TGTGCCAGCAGCCAACACCGGGGGCTCAATGAGCAGTTCTTC

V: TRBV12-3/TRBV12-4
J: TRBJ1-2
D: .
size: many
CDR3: CASSWGALDYGYTF
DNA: TGTGCCAGCAGTTGGGGGGCGCTGGACTATGGCTACACCTTC

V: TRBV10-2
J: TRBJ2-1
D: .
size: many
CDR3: CASRTRNEQFF
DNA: TGCGCCAGCAGAACTAGGAATGAGCAGTTCTTC

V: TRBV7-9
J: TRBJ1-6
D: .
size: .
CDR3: CASSADRSSPLHF
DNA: TGTGCCAGCAGCGCGGACAGAAGTTCACCCCTCCACTTT

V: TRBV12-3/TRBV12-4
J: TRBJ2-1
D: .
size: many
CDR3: CASSLQGSGSSSYNEQFF
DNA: TGTGCCAGCAGTTTGCAGGGGTCCGGATCCAGCTCCTACAATGAGCAGTTCTTC

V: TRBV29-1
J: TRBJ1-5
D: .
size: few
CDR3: CSVVRQVSNQPQHF
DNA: TGCAGCGTTGTAAGACAGGTTAGCAATCAGCCCCAGCATTTT

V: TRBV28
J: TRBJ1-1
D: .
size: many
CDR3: CASSPSLGEAFF
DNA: TGTGCCAGCAGTCCGTCCTTGGGGGAAGCTTTCTTT

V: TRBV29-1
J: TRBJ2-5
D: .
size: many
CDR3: CSVAMGGRTQYF
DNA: TGCAGCGTCGCCATGGGTGGGCGGACCCAGTACTTC

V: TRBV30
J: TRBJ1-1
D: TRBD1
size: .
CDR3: CAWGQGETEAFF
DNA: TGTGCCTGGGGACAGGGGGAGACTGAAGCTTTCTTT

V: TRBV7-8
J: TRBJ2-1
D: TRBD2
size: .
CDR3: CASSPDLAGGPDGEQFF
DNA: TGTGCCAGCAGCCCAGACCTAGCGGGAGGGCCAGACGGTGAGCAGTTCTTC

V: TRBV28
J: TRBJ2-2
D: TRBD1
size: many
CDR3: CASRRPGQPYTGELFF
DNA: TGTGCCAGCAGGCGTCCGGGACAGCCTTACACCGGGGAGCTGTTTTTT

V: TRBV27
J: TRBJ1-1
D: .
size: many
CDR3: CASGMINGREAFF
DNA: TGTGCCAGCGGAATGATTAACGGCCGTGAAGCTTTCTTT

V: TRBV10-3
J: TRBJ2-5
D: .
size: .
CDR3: CATYFGRGSLSYQETQYF
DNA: TGTGCCACCTATTTCGGCAGGGGAAGCCTATCGTACCAAGAGACCCAGTACTTC

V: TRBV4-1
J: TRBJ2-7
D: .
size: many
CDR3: CASSPAWGGEQYF
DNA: TGCGCCAGCAGCCCAGCGTGGGGAGGCGAGCAGTACTTC

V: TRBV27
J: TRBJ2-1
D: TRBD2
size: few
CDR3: CASSSQTSGISNEQFF
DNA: TGTGCCAGCAGTTCCCAGACTAGCGGGATCTCGAATGAGCAGTTCTTC

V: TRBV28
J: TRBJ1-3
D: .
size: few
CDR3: CASDPGVISGNTIYF
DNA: TGTGCCAGCGACCCAGGGGTCATCTCTGGAAACACCATATATTTT

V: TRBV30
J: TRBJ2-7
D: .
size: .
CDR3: CAWSVFATREQYF
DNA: TGTGCCTGGAGTGTATTCGCCACCCGCGAGCAGTACTTC

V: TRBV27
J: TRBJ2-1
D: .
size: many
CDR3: CASSVDRASYNEQFF
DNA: TGTGCCAGCAGTGTGGACCGTGCGTCCTACAATGAGCAGTTCTTC

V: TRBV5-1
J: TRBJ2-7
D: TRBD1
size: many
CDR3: CASSWTGSYEQYF
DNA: TGCGCCAGCAGCTGGACAGGGTCCTACGAGCAGTACTTC

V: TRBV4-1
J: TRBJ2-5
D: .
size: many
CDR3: CASSLRAPGETQYF
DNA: TGCGCCAGCAGCCTGCGGGCCCCCGGGGAGACCCAGTACTTC

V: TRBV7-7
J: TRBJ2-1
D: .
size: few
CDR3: CASSPSLMSDEQFF
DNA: TGTGCTAGCAGCCCCTCTTTAATGTCAGATGAGCAGTTCTTC

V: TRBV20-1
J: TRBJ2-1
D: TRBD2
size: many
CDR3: CSARVALAGAREQFF
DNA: TGCAGTGCTAGAGTGGCTCTAGCGGGGGCTCGTGAGCAGTTCTTC

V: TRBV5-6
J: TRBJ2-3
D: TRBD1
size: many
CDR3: CASSRGQEFTDTQYF
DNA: TGTGCCAGCAGCCGGGGACAGGAATTCACAGATACGCAGTATTTT

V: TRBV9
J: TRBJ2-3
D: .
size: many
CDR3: CASSPGHNLYTDTQYF
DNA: TGTGCCAGCAGCCCGGGACACAACCTATACACAGATACGCAGTATTTT

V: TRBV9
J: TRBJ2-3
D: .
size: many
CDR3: CASSVEWAGSTDTQYF
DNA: TGTGCCAGCAGCGTAGAGTGGGCAGGGAGCACAGATACGCAGTATTTT

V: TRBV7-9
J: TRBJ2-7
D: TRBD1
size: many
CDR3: CASSLFGTGSHEQYF
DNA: TGTGCCAGCAGCTTGTTTGGGACAGGGAGCCACGAGCAGTACTTC

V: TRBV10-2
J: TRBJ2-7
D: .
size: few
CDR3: CASSESPGGGEEQYF
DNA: TGCGCCAGCAGTGAGTCGCCAGGGGGAGGCGAGGAGCAGTACTTC